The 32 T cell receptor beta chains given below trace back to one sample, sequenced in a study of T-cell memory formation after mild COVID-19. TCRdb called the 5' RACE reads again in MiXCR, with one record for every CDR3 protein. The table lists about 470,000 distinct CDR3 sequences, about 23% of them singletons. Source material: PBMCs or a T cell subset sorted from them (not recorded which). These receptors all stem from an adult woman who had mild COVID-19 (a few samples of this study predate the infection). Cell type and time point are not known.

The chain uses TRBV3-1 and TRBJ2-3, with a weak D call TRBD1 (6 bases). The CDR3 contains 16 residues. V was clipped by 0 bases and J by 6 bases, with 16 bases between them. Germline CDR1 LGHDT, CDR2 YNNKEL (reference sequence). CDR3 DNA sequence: TGTGCCAGCAGCCAAGATCTAGGGACATTGTGGGATACGCAGTATTTT. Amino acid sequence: CASSQDLGTLWDTQYF.

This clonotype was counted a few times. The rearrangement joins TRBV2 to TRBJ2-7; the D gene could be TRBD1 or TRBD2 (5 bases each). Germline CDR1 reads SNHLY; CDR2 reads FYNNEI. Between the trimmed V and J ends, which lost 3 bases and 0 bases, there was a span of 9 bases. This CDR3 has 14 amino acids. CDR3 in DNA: TGTGCCAGCAGTGATCCGGGGACCTCCTACGAGCAGTACTTC. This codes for CASSDPGTSYEQYF. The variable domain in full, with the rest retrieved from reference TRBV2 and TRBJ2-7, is EPEVTQTPSHQVTQMGQEVILRCVPISNHLYFYWYRQILGQKVEFLVSFYNNEISEKSEIFDDQFSVERPDGSNFTLKIRSTKLEDSAMYFCASSDPGTSYEQYFGPGTRLTVT.

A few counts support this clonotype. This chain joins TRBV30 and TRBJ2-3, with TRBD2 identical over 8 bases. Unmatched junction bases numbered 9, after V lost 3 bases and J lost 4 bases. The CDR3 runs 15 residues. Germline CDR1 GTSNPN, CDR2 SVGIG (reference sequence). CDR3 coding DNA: TGTGCCTGGAGCATTGGCGGGGGGTCCCCAGATACGCAGTATTTT. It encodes CAWSIGGGSPDTQYF.

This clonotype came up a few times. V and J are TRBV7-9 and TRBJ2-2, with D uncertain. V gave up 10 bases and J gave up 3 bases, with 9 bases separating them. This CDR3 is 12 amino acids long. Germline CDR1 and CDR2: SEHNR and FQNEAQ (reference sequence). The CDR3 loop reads CAIQEDTGELFF. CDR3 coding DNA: TGTGCCATCCAAGAGGACACCGGGGAGCTGTTTTTT.

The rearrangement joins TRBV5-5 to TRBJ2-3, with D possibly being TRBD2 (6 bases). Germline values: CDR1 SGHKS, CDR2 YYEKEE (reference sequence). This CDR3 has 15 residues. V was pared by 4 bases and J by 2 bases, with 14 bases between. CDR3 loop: CASSLGGVATDTQYF. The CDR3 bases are TGTGCCAGCAGCCTAGGAGGGGTGGCCACAGATACGCAGTATTTT.

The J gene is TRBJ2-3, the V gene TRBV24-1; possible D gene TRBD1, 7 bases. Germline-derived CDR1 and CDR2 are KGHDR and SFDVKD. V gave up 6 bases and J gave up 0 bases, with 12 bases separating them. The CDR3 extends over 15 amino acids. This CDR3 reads CATSRSGGSTDTQYF. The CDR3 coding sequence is TGTGCCACCAGTAGGTCAGGGGGGAGCACAGATACGCAGTATTTT.

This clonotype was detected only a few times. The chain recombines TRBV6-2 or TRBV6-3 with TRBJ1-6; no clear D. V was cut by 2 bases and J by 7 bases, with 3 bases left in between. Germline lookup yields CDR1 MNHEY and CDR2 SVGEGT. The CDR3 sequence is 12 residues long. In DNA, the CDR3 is TGTGCCAGCAGTTACGCGAATTCACCCCTCCACTTT. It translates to CASSYANSPLHF.

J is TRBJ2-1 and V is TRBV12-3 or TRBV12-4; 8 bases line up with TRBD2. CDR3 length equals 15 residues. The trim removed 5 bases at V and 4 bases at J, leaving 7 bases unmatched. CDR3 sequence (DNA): TGTGCCAGCAGTCAGGGACTAGTTAGGTACAATGAGCAGTTCTTC. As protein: CASSQGLVRYNEQFF.

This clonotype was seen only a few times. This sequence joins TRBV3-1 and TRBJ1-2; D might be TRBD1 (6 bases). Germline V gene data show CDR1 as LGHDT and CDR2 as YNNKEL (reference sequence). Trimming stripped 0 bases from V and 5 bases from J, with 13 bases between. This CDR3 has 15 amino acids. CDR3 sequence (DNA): TGTGCCAGCAGCCAAGATTTGGGGGCTGGGTATGGCTACACCTTC. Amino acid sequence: CASSQDLGAGYGYTF.

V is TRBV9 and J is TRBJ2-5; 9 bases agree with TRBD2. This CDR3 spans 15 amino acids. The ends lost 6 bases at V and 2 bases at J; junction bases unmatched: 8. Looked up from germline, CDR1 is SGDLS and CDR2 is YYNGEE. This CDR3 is CASTAGGRGQETQYF. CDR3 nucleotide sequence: TGTGCCAGCACTGCGGGGGGGAGGGGACAAGAGACCCAGTACTTC. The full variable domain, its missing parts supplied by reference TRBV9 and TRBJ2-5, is DSGVTQTPKHLITATGQRVTLRCSPRSGDLSVYWYQQSLDQGLQFLIQYYNGEERAKGNILERFSAQQFPDLHSELNLSSLELGDSALYFCASTAGGRGQETQYFGPGTRLLVL.

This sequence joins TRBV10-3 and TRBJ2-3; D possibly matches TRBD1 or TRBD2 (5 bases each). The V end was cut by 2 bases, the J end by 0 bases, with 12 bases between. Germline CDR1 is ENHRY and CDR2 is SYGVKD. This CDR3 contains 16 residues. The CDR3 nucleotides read TGTGCCATCAGTGAGCCGGGCGAGGGGAGCACAGATACGCAGTATTTT. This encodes CAISEPGEGSTDTQYF.

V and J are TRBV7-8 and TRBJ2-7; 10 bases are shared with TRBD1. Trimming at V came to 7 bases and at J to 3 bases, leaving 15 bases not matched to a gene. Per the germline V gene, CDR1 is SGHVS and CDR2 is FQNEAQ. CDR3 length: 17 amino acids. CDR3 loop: CASNERDRGHRGYEQYF. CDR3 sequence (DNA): TGTGCCAGCAACGAACGGGACAGGGGCCATCGGGGCTACGAGCAGTACTTC.

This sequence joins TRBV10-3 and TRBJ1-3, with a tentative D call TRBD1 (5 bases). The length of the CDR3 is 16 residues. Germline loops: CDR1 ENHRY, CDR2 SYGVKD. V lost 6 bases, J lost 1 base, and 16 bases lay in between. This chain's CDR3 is CAISDSLGLSGNTIYF. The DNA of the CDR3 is TGTGCCATCAGCGACAGCTTGGGGCTGTCTGGAAACACCATATATTTT.

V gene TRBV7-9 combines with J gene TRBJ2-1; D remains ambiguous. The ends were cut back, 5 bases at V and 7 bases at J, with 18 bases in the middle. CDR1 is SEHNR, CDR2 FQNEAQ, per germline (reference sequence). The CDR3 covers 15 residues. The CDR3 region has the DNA TGTGCCAGCAGCCTCCGTCGTATGGTCTTGAATGAGCAGTTCTTC. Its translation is CASSLRRMVLNEQFF. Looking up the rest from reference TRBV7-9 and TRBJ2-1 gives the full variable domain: DTGVSQNPRHKITKRGQNVTFRCDPISEHNRLYWYRQTLGQGPEFLTYFQNEAQLEKSRLLSDRFSAERPKGSFSTLEIQRTEQGDSAMYLCASSLRRMVLNEQFFGPGTRLTVL.

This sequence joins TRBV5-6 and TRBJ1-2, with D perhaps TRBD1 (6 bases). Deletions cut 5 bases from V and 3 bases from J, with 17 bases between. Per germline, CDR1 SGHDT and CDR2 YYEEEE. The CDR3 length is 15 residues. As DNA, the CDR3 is TGTGCCAGCAGTCGGGGGCTCGACAGCTACTATGGCTACACCTTC. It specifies CASSRGLDSYYGYTF. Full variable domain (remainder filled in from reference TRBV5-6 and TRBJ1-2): DAGVTQSPTHLIKTRGQQVTLRCSPKSGHDTVSWYQQALGQGPQFIFQYYEEEERQRGNFPDRFSGHQFPNYSSELNVNALLLGDSALYLCASSRGLDSYYGYTFGSGTRLTVV.

CDR3 amino acids: CASSHIGLAGLNEQFF. CDR3 in DNA: TGTGCCAGCAGCCATATTGGACTAGCGGGATTGAATGAGCAGTTCTTC. The chain joins TRBV3-1 to TRBJ2-1; 12 positions match TRBD2. Germline V gene lookup returns CDR1 LGHDT and CDR2 YNNKEL (reference sequence). The junction had 7 bases not matched to a gene; V was cut back by 3 bases and J by 7 bases. CDR3 length: 16 amino acids.

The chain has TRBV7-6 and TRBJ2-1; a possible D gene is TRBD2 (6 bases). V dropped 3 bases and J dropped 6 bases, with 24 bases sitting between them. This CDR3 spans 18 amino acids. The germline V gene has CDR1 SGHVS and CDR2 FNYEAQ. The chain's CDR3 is CASSLFPRGDAGLNEQFF. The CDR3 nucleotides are TGTGCCAGCAGCTTGTTTCCCCGCGGGGATGCGGGACTCAATGAGCAGTTCTTC.

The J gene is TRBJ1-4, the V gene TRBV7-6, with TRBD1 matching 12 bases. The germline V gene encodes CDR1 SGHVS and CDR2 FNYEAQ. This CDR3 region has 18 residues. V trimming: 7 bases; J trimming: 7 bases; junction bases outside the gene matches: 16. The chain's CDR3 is CASTPIRDRGRRVEKLFF. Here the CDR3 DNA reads TGTGCCAGCACACCTATCCGGGACAGGGGGCGCAGAGTTGAAAAACTGTTTTTT. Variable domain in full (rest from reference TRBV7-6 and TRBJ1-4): GAGVSQSPRYKVTKRGQDVALRCDPISGHVSLYWYRQALGQGPEFLTYFNYEAQQDKSGLPNDRFSAERPEGSISTLTIQRTEQRDSAMYRCASTPIRDRGRRVEKLFFGSGTQLSVL.

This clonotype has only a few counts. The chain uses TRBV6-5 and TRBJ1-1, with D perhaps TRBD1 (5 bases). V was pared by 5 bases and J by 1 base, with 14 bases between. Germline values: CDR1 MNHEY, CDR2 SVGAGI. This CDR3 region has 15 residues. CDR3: CASSRIDSGNTEAFF. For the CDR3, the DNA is TGTGCCAGCAGTCGAATCGACAGCGGGAACACTGAAGCTTTCTTT.

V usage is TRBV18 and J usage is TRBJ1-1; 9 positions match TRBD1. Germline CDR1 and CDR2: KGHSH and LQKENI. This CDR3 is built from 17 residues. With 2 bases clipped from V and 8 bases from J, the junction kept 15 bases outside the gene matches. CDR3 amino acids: CASSPLGTGPRGGEAFF. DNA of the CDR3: TGTGCCAGCTCACCATTGGGGACAGGGCCCCGCGGGGGAGAAGCTTTCTTT.

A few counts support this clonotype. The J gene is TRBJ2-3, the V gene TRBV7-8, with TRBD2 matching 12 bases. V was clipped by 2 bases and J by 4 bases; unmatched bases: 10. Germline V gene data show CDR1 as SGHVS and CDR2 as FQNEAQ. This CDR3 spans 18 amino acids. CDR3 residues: CASSLSEPGLAGSDTQYF. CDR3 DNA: TGTGCCAGCAGCTTATCCGAACCGGGACTAGCGGGTTCAGATACGCAGTATTTT.

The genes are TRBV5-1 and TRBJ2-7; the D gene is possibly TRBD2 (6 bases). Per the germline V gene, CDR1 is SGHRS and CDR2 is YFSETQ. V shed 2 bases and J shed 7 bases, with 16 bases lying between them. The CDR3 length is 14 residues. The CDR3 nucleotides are TGCGCCAGCAGCTTTAGAGGGACTGGGGGTGAGCAGTACTTC. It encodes CASSFRGTGGEQYF.

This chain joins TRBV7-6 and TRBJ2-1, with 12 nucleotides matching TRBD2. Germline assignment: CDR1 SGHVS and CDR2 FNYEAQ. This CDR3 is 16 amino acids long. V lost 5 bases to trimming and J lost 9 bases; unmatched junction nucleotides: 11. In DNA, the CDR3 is TGTGCCAGCAGCCGGGGGACTAGCGGGCCCCAGGTTGAGCAGTTCTTC. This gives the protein CASSRGTSGPQVEQFF. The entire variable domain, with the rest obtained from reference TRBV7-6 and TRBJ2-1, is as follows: GAGVSQSPRYKVTKRGQDVALRCDPISGHVSLYWYRQALGQGPEFLTYFNYEAQQDKSGLPNDRFSAERPEGSISTLTIQRTEQRDSAMYRCASSRGTSGPQVEQFFGPGTRLTVL.

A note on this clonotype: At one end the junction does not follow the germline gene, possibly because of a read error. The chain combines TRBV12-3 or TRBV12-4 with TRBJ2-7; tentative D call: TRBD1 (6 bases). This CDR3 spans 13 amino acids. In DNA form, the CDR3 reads TGTGCCAGCAGTTCAACTGTACCGACAGGAGAGTTCTTC. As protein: CASSSTVPTGEFF.

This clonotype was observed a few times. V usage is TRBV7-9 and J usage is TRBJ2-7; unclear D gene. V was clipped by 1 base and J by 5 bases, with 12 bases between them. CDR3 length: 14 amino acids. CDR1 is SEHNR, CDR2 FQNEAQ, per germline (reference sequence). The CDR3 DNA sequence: TGTGCCAGCAGCTTAGGGGGTTCGACCCACGAGCAGTACTTC. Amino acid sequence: CASSLGGSTHEQYF.

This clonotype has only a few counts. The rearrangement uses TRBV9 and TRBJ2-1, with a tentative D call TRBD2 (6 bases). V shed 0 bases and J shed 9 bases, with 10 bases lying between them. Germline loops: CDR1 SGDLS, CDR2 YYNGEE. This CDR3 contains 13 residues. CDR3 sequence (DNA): TGTGCCAGCAGCGTAGGGACTATAGGTGAGCAGTTCTTC. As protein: CASSVGTIGEQFF.

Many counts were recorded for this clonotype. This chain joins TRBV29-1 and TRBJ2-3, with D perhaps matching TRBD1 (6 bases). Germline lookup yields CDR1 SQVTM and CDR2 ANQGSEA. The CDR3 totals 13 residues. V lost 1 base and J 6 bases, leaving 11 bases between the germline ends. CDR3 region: CSVEGQATDTQYF. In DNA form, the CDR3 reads TGCAGCGTTGAAGGACAGGCAACCGATACGCAGTATTTT.

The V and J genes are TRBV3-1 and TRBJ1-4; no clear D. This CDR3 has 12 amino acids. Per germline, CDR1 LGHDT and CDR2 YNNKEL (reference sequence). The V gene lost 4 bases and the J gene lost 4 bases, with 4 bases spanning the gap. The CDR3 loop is CASSLYNEKLFF. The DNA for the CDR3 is TGTGCCAGCAGCCTATATAATGAAAAACTGTTTTTT.

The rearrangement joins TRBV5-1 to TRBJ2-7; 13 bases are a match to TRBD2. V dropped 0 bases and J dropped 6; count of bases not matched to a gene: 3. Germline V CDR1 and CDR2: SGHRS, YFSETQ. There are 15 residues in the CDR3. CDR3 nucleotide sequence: TGCGCCAGCAGCTTGGCGGGACTAGCGGGGAGCGAGCAGTACTTC. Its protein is CASSLAGLAGSEQYF.

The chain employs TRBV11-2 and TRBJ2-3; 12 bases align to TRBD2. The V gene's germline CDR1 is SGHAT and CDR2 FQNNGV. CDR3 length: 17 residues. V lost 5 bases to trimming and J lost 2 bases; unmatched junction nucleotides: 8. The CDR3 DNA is TGTGCCAGCAGCCGAACGAGGACTAGCGGGGTCACAGATACGCAGTATTTT. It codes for CASSRTRTSGVTDTQYF.

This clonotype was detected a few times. The CDR3 DNA follows: TGCAGTGCTACTCGGATCGGAGATGAGCAGTTCTTC. Protein sequence: CSATRIGDEQFF. The J gene is TRBJ2-1, the V gene TRBV20-1, with D uncertain. The V end lost 4 bases, the J end lost 8 bases, and 12 bases lay between the germline ends. The CDR3 extends over 12 amino acids. The germline CDR1 and CDR2 sequences are DFQATT and SNEGSKA (reference sequence).

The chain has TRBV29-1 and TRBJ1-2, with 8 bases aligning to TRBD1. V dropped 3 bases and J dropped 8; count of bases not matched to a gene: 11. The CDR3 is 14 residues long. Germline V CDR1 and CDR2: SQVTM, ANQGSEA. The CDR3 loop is CSVDLGTGPRGYTF. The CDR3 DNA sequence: TGCAGCGTTGACCTTGGGACAGGCCCTCGGGGCTACACCTTC.